This T cell receptor (beta chain) originates from a study of blood T cell repertoires in COVID-19. This clone turned up a few times. Clones were read by immunoSEQ multiplex PCR, and TCRdb kept only the in-frame ones, dropping some. The sample includes about 75,000 clones, approximately 87% seen only once; the top ten take just over 2.5%. CDR3 length: 16 residues. With V trimmed by 4 bases and J by 3 bases, 5 bases remained unmatched. The V gene's germline CDR1 is LGHNA and CDR2 YNFKEQ. Sequenced: peripheral blood. This receptor was identified in a human donor in a cohort sampled during active COVID-19. The chain carries TRBV4-2 and TRBJ2-1; TRBD2 aligns across 11 bases. CDR3 nucleotides: TGTGCCAGCAGCCCCGAACTAGCGGGAGTCTACAATGAGCAGTTCTTC. This codes for CASSPELAGVYNEQFF.